Each of the 17 T cell receptor beta chains below was sequenced from the same sample in a study of blood T cell repertoires in COVID-19 (dated by TCRdb to the early 2020s). The method was the immunoSEQ multiplex PCR assay. TCRdb re-hosts the immuneACCESS table, in-frame sequences only. Its copies lack some clones; in the studies checked, an unresolved V gene accounts for under half of them, and the cause for the rest is not known. The sample has roughly 81,000 clones on record, approximately 78% of them singletons. The top ten clonotypes cover roughly a tenth of the sample. The sample taken for sequencing was peripheral blood. The receptor source for this set is a man aged 60-69 years with acute or convalescent COVID-19.

The sample holds one count of this clone. V is TRBV6-5 and J is TRBJ1-4; 9 positions agree with TRBD1. V lost 6 bases, J lost 7 bases, and 3 bases stayed unmatched. CDR3 length: 13 residues. The V gene's germline CDR1 is MNHEY and CDR2 SVGAGI. CDR3 residues: CASRGQGSEKLFF. In nucleotides, the CDR3 is TGTGCCAGCAGGGGACAGGGAAGTGAAAAACTGTTTTTT.

This clone was seen just once. The chain is built from TRBV3-1 (or the pseudogene TRBV3-2) and TRBJ1-2, with TRBD1 matching 7 bases. The CDR3 is 14 amino acids. J lost 6 bases, V lost 3 bases, and 7 bases had no gene match. Looked up from germline, CDR1 is LGHDT and CDR2 is YNNKEL (reference sequence). The CDR3 DNA follows: TGTGCCAGCAGCCAGTTGATGGGGACAGATGGCTACACCTTC. As protein: CASSQLMGTDGYTF.

The gene calls are TRBV5-1 and TRBJ2-7, with 10 positions matching TRBD1. Germline V gene data show CDR1 as SGHRS and CDR2 as YFSETQ. Trimming removed 4 bases from V and 4 bases from J; junction bases left unmatched: 8. The length of the CDR3 is 15 residues. CDR3 nucleotide sequence: TGCGCCAGCAGCCGGGAGGGGACAGGGGCGTACGAGCAGTACTTC. It translates to CASSREGTGAYEQYF.

This chain uses TRBV29-1 with TRBJ2-2; the D is unclear. CDR1 and CDR2 from the germline V gene are SQVTM and ANQGSEA. V was shortened by 3 bases and J by 1 base, with 3 bases between the two germline ends. This CDR3 has 12 amino acids. CDR3 sequence reads: CSVDRNTGELFF. As DNA, the CDR3 is TGCAGCGTTGACCGGAACACCGGGGAGCTGTTTTTT.

This chain joins TRBV13 and TRBJ1-1, with no clear D. The CDR3 consists of 13 residues. Germline V gene sequence: CDR1 PRHDT, CDR2 FYEKMQ (reference sequence). V lost 2 bases and J lost 7, with 11 bases in between. The CDR3 here is CASSLRRAGEAFF. The CDR3 DNA reads as TGTGCCAGCAGCTTAAGAAGGGCGGGTGAAGCTTTCTTT.

The rearrangement joins TRBV24-1 to TRBJ2-3; 7 bases are a match to TRBD2. Germline CDR1 and CDR2: KGHDR and SFDVKD. CDR3 length: 17 amino acids. J lost 2 bases, V lost 4 bases, and 11 bases had no gene match. CDR3: CATSDPGSGITTDTQYF. The DNA for the CDR3 is TGTGCCACCAGTGACCCCGGGAGCGGGATTACCACAGATACGCAGTATTTT.

This clone appeared a few times. Here the CDR3 DNA reads TGTGCCAGCAGACAAACCGGGACAGGGGGCGATGGCTACACCTTC. Its translation: CASRQTGTGGDGYTF. The chain uses TRBV6-5 and TRBJ1-2; 12 nucleotides align to TRBD1. The ends lost 6 bases at V and 6 bases at J; junction bases unmatched: 8. CDR3 length equals 15 residues. Germline V gives CDR1 MNHEY, CDR2 SVGAGI.

The chain employs TRBV7-6 and TRBJ2-2; 9 bases fit TRBD2. V lost 5 bases and J lost 6; bases outside the gene matches: 10. Germline CDR1 is SGHVS and CDR2 is FNYEAQ. There are 16 residues in the CDR3. In nucleotides, the CDR3 is TGTGCCAGCAGCGCTCTGGGACTAGCCGTTTCCGGGGAGCTGTTTTTT. Protein product: CASSALGLAVSGELFF.

The rearrangement joins TRBV6-5 to TRBJ2-1; 7 bases match TRBD2. CDR3 length equals 14 residues. The V gene end was trimmed by 8 bases and the J gene end by 5 bases; junction bases not matched to a gene: 9. CDR1 and CDR2 from the germline V gene are MNHEY and SVGAGI. The CDR3 loop reads CASRTAGTNNEQFF. For the CDR3, the DNA is TGTGCCAGCCGCACCGCCGGGACTAACAATGAGCAGTTCTTC.

In its sample, this clone was seen a few times. Within the sample, other DNA sequences also encode this same CDR3. The V call is TRBV5-1, the J call TRBJ1-3; D gene uncertain. CDR1 is SGHRS, CDR2 YFSETQ, per germline. Trimming cost V 4 bases and J 0 bases, with 5 bases left between them. This CDR3 contains 13 residues. For the CDR3, the DNA is TGCGCCAGCAGCCGGGACTCTGGAAACACCATATATTTT. Amino acids: CASSRDSGNTIYF.

This clone was observed a few times. In DNA, the CDR3 is TGTGCCACCAGGAAGGACAGGGGAAATTATGGCTACACCTTC. Translating it yields CATRKDRGNYGYTF. This chain uses TRBV15 with TRBJ1-2, with 9 bases matching TRBD1. The CDR3 runs 14 residues. Germline V gene lookup returns CDR1 LNHNV and CDR2 YYDKDF (reference sequence). With 6 bases clipped from V and 5 bases from J, the junction kept 7 bases outside the gene matches.

The chain combines TRBV30 with TRBJ1-5; 9 nucleotides agree with TRBD1. The CDR3 runs to 17 residues. V dropped 0 bases and J dropped 6; count of bases not matched to a gene: 12. CDR1 GTSNPN and CDR2 SVGIG come from the germline V gene (reference sequence). In nucleotides, the CDR3 is TGTGCCTGGAGTGTAGATAGGTCGGACAGGGGAAGTCAGCCCCAGCATTTT. Encoded protein: CAWSVDRSDRGSQPQHF. Full variable domain (outside the CDR3, taken from reference TRBV30 and TRBJ1-5): SQTIHQWPATLVQPVGSPLSLECTVEGTSNPNLYWYRQAAGRGLQLLFYSVGIGQISSEVPQNLSASRPQDRQFILSSKKLLLSDSGFYLCAWSVDRSDRGSQPQHFGDGTRLSIL.

This CDR3 is CASSVSHYNEQFF. CDR3 in DNA: TGTGCCAGCAGCGTATCCCATTACAATGAGCAGTTCTTC. The V and J genes are TRBV9 and TRBJ2-1; D is unclear. CDR1 is SGDLS, CDR2 YYNGEE, per germline. Trimming pared 1 base from V and 4 bases from J, leaving 6 bases between. This CDR3 contains 13 residues.

This clone occurred a few times. V usage is TRBV19 and J usage is TRBJ2-7; D is possibly TRBD2 (6 bases). Germline CDR1 is LNHDA and CDR2 is SQIVND (reference sequence). CDR3 size: 13 residues. V lost 5 bases, J lost 2 bases, and 10 bases lay in between. The CDR3 protein is CASSPSGPYEQYF. The CDR3 coding sequence is TGTGCCAGTAGTCCGAGCGGGCCCTACGAGCAGTACTTC.

The chain is built from TRBV6-4 and TRBJ1-2, with 7 positions matching TRBD1. Germline loops: CDR1 MRHNA, CDR2 SNTAGT. V was pared by 2 bases and J by 4 bases, with 4 bases of the junction left unmatched. This CDR3 is 14 amino acids long. CDR3 residues: CASSDGPGGYGYTF. CDR3 nucleotide sequence: TGTGCCAGCAGTGACGGTCCAGGGGGCTATGGCTACACCTTC.

J is TRBJ1-1 and V is TRBV7-2; D is perhaps TRBD1 (5 bases). This CDR3 spans 16 amino acids. Germline-derived CDR1 and CDR2 are SGHTA and FQGNSA. Trimming cost V 3 bases and J 5 bases, with 19 bases left between them. The CDR3 region is CASSFRHGRVGTEAFF. The CDR3 DNA reads TGTGCCAGCAGCTTCCGCCACGGCAGGGTGGGTACTGAAGCTTTCTTT.

The gene calls are TRBV5-4 and TRBJ1-4, with TRBD1 matching over 9 bases. CDR1 and CDR2 from the germline V gene are SGHNT and YYREEE (reference sequence). With 6 bases clipped from V and 2 bases from J, the junction kept 5 bases outside the gene matches. CDR3 size: 15 residues. CDR3 residues: CASNGTGFTNEKLFF. The CDR3 DNA sequence: TGTGCCAGCAACGGGACAGGGTTTACTAATGAAAAACTGTTTTTT.